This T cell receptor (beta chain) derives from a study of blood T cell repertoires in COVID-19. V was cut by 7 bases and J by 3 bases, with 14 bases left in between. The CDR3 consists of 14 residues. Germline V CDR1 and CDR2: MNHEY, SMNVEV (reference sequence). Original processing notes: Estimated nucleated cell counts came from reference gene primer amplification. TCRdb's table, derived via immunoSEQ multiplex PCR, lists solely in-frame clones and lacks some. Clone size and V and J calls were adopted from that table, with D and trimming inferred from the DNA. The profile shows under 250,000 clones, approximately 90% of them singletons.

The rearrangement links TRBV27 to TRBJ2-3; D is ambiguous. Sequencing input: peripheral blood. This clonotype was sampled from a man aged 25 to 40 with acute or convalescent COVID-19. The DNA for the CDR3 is TGTGCCAGCAAATGGGCCCAAGGAACAGATACGCAGTATTTT. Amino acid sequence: CASKWAQGTDTQYF.